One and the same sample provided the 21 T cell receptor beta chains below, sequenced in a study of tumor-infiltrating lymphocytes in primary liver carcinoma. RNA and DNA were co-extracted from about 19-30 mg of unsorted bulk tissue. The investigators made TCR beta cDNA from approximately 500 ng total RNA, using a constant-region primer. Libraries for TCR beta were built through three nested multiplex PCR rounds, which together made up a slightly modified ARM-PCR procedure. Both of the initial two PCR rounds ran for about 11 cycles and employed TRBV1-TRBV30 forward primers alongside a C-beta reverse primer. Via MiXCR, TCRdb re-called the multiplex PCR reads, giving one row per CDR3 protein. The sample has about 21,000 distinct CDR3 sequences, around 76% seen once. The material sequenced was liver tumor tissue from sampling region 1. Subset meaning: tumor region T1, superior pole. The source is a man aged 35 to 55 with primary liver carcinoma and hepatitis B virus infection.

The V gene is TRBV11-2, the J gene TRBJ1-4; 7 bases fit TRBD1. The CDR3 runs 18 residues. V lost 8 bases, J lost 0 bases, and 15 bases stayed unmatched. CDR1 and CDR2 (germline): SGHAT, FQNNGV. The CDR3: CASGSTGTTRATNEKLFF. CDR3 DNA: TGTGCCAGCGGCTCGACAGGGACCACTCGAGCAACTAATGAAAAACTGTTTTTT. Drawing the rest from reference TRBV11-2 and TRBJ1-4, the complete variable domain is EAGVAQSPRYKIIEKRQSVAFWCNPISGHATLYWYQQILGQGPKLLIQFQNNGVVDDSQLPKDRFSAERLKGVDSTLKIQPAKLEDSAVYLCASGSTGTTRATNEKLFFGSGTQLSVL.

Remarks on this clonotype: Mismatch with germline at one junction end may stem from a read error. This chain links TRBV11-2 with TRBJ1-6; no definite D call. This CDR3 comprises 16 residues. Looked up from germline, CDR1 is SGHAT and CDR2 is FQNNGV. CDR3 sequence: CASSLDLSSLFRTLHF. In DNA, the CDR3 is TGTGCCAGCAGCTTAGATCTTAGCAGCCTGTTCAGAACCCTTCACTTT.

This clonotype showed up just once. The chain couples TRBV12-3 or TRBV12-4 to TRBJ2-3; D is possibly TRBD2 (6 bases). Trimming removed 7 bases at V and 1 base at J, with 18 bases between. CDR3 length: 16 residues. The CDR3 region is CASISGRNGGTDTQYF. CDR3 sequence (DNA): TGTGCCAGCATCTCGGGGAGGAACGGGGGCACAGATACGCAGTATTTT.

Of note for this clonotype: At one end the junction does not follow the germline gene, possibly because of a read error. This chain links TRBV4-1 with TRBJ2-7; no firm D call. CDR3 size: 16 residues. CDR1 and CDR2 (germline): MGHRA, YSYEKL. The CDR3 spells CAGSHDRTDATLEQYF. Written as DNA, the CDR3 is TGCGCCGGCAGCCATGATCGAACAGATGCCACCCTCGAGCAGTACTTC.

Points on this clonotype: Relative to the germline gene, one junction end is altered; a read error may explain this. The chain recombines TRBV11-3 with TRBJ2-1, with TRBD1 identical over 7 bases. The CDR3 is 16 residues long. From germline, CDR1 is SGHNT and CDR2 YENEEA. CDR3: CVSNPAGQEVVDEQFF. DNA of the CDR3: TGTGTCAGCAACCCAGCAGGACAGGAGGTGGTAGATGAGCAGTTCTTC.

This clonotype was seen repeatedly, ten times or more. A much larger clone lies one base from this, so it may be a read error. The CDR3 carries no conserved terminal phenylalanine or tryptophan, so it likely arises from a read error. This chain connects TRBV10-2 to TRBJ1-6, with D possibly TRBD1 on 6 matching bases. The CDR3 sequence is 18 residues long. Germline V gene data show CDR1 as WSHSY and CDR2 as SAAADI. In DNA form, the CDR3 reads TGCGCCGGCAGTGAGACAAAAACAGGGCTCTCCTATAATTCACCCCTCCACTCT. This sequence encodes CAGSETKTGLSYNSPLHS.

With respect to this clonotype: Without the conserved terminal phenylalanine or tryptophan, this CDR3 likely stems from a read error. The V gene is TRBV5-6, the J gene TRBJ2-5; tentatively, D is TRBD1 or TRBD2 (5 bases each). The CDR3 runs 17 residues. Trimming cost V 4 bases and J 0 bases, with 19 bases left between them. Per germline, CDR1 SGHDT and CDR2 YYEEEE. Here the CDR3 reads CASSGPTGAVNQETQYL. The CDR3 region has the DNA TGTGCCAGCAGCGGCCCGACCGGGGCAGTGAACCAAGAGACCCAGTACTTA.

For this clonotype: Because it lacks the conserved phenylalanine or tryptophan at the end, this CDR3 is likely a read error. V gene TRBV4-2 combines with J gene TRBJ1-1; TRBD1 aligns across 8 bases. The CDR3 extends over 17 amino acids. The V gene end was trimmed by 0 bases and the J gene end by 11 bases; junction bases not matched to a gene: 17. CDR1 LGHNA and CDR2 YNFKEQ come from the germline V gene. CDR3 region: CASSQEYGQGIWTGAFL. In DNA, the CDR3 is TGTGCCAGCAGCCAAGAGTACGGACAGGGTATTTGGACTGGTGCTTTCTTA.

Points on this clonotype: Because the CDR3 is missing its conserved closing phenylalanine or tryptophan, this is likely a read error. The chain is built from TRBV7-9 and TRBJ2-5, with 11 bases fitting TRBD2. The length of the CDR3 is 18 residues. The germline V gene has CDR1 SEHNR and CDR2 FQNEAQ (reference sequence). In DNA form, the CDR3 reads TGTGGCAGCAGCTCACCGGGGACTAGCGGAGGGTACCAAGAGACCCAGTACCTC. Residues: CGSSSPGTSGGYQETQYL.

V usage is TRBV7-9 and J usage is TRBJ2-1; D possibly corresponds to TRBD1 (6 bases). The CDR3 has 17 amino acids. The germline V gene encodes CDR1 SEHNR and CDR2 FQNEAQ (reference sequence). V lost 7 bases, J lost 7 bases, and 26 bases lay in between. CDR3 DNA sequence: TGTGCCAGCAACTTGCCATATCAGGGGCCTAAAAGAAATGAGCAGTTCTTC. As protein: CASNLPYQGPKRNEQFF.

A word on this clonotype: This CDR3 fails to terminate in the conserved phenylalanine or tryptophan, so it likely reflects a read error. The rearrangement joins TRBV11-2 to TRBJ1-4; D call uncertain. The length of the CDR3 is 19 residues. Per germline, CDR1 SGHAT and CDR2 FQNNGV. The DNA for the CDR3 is TGTGCCAGCAGCCCGAAGCGTCAAATGATGTCCGCAACTCATGAAAAACTGTTTCTT. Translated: CASSPKRQMMSATHEKLFL.

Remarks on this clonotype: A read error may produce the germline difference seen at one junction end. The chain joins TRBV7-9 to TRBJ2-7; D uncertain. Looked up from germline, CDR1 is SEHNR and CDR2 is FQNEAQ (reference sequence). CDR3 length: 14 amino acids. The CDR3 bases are TGTGTCAGCACCCCGGCAGGAGAAATCTACGAGCAATACTTC. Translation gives CVSTPAGEIYEQYF.

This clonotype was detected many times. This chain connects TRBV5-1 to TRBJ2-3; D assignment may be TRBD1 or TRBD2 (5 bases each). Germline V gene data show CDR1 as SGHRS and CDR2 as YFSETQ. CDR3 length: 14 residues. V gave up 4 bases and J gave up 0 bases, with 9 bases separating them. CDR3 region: CASSPGGSTDTQYF. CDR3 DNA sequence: TGCGCCAGCAGCCCTGGGGGTAGCACAGATACGCAGTATTTT.

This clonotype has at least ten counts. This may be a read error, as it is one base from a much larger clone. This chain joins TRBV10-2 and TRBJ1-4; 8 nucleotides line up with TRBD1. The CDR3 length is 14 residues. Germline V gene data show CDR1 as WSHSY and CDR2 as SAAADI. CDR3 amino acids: CASSETTGDEKPFF. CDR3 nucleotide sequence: TGCGCCAGCAGTGAAACGACAGGGGATGAAAAACCGTTTTTT.

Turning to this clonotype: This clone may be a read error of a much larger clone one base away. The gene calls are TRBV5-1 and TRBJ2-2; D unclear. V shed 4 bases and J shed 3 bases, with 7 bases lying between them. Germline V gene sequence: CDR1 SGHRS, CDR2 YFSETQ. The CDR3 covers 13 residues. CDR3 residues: CASSLDDTGELFF. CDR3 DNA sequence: TGCGCCAGCAGCCTGGACGACACCGGGGAGCTGTTTTTT.

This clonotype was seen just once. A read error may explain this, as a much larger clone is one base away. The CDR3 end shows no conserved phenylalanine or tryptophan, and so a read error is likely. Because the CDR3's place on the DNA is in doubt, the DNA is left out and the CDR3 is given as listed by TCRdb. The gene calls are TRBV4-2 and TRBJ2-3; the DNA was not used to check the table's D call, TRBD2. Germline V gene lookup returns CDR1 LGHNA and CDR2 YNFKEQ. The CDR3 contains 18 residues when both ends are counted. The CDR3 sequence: CASSQVAPLAGATDTQYL.

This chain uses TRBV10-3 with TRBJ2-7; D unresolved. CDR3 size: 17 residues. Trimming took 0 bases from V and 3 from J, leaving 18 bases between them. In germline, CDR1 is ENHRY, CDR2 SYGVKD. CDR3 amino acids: CAISESSLTVDSYEQYF. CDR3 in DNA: TGTGCCATCAGTGAGTCTAGCCTAACGGTAGATAGCTACGAGCAGTACTTC.

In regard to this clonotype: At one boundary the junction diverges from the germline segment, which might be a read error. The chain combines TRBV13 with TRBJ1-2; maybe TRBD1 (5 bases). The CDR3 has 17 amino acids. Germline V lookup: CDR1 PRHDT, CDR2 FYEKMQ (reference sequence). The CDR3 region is CASSPSVLWGGDYGYIF. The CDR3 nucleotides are TGTGCCAGCAGCCCCAGCGTCCTATGGGGTGGGGACTATGGCTACATATTC.

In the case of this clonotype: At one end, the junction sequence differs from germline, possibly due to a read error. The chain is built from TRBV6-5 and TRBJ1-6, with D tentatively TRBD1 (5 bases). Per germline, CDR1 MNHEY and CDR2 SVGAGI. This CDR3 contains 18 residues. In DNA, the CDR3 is TGTGCCAGCAGTTACTCGAGCTTGGGGCCACTGGCCAATTCATCCCTCCACTTT. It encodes CASSYSSLGPLANSSLHF.

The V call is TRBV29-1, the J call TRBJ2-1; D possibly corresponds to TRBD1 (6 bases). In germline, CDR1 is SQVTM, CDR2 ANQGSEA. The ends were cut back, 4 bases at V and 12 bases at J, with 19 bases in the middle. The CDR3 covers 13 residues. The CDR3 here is CSVGERGWNRQFF. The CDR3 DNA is TGCAGCGTTGGTGAGAGGGGGTGGAATCGGCAGTTCTTC.

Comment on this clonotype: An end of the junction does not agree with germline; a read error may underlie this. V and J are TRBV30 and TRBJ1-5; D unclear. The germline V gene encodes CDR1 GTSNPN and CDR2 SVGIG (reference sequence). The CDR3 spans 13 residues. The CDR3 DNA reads TGTGCCTGGGGTAGACTGGGCGGTCAGACCCAGCATTTT. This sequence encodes CAWGRLGGQTQHF. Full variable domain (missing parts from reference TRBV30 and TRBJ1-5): SQTIHQWPATLVQPVGSPLSLECTVEGTSNPNLYWYRQAAGRGLQLLFYSVGIGQISSEVPQNLSASRPQDRQFILSSKKLLLSDSGFYLCAWGRLGGQTQHFGDGTRLSIL.